One and the same sample provided the 21 T cell receptor beta chains below, sequenced in a study of spatial heterogeneity in lung cancer (dated by TCRdb to between 2019 and 2020). Broad study findings and their caveats: The tumor nonsynonymous mutation count correlated with the number of expanded intratumoral alpha and beta TCRs.

Libraries were constructed by 5' RACE. Sequencing was performed on a NextSeq 500. TCRdb reprocessed the public reads (quality trimming at Q25 with fastp, clone calling with MiXCR) and kept in-frame beta chains. Duplicate CDR3 protein sequences are folded into a single record with the most common DNA and genes. This sample lists over a hundred distinct CDR3 sequences; approximately 22% were detected once. The top ten constitute approximately 73% of the sample. These receptors lack a known antigen. Read against the paper, the sample's time point label means: sample taken at primary tumor resection. Sample: lung tumor tissue, taken at surgery. All receptors come from a male donor with early-stage non-small cell lung cancer.

Comments on this clonotype: The library was prepared for alpha chains; this beta chain is a stray read, so its frequency means little. J is TRBJ2-1 and V is TRBV28; perhaps TRBD1 as D (5 bases). V lost 8 bases, J lost 0 bases, and 8 bases lay in between. Germline values: CDR1 MDHEN, CDR2 SYDVKM. The CDR3 contains 13 residues. CDR3 in amino acids: CASGAPSYNEQFF. The DNA of the CDR3 is TGTGCCAGCGGGGCCCCCTCCTACAATGAGCAGTTCTTC.

Sample share makes this clonotype large (0.1 to 1%). This beta chain appears as a stray read in a library generated for alpha chains; its size is not informative. The genes are TRBV11-2 and TRBJ2-1; no firm D call. V shed 5 bases and J shed 3 bases, with 11 bases lying between them. Per the germline V gene, CDR1 is SGHAT and CDR2 is FQNNGV. CDR3 length: 14 amino acids. The CDR3 DNA follows: TGTGCCAGCAGCACGGGCGGTAACTACAATGAGCAGTTCTTC. It yields the protein CASSTGGNYNEQFF.

Remarks on this clonotype: A library prepared for alpha chains yielded this beta chain as an off-target read; its size is of little meaning. The CDR3: CSVVPGHGAGQPQHF. CDR3 bases: TGCAGCGTTGTACCGGGACACGGAGCGGGGCAGCCCCAGCATTTT. This sequence joins TRBV29-1 and TRBJ1-5; weak D call: TRBD1 (6 bases). Trimming left V 4 bases short and J 7 bases short, with 20 bases between. Germline V gene lookup returns CDR1 SQVTM and CDR2 ANQGSEA. This CDR3 spans 15 amino acids.

Points on this clonotype: At one of its ends the junction is not consistent with the germline gene, which may arise from a read error. This beta chain is an off-target read within a library intended for alpha chains, so its frequency means little. This chain joins TRBV29-1 and TRBJ2-7; tentatively, D is TRBD1 or TRBD2 (5 bases each). Germline values: CDR1 SQVTM, CDR2 ANQGSEA. The CDR3 runs to 12 residues. The CDR3 sequence: CSVRDGTYELYF. CDR3 nucleotides: TGCAGCGTCCGGGACGGGACCTACGAGCTGTACTTC.

Concerning this clonotype itself: Being off target in a library aimed at alpha chains, this beta chain has a size of little meaning. The chain combines TRBV7-6 with TRBJ2-1, with 10 positions matching TRBD2. Losses at the gene ends were 1 base for V and 8 bases for J; bases not matched to a gene: 5. Per the germline V gene, CDR1 is SGHVS and CDR2 is FNYEAQ. This CDR3 has 15 amino acids. The CDR3 DNA reads TGTGCCAGCAGCTTAGTGGCTAGCGGGAGCTATGAGCAGTTCTTC. It yields the protein CASSLVASGSYEQFF.

Worth noting for this clonotype: A library prepared for alpha chains yielded this beta chain as an off-target read; its size is of little meaning. The CDR3 bases are TGTGCCACCAGTCCGGGGCTCGGGGCGGGAGACGGTACGGGATACAATGAGCAGTTCTTC. Amino acid sequence: CATSPGLGAGDGTGYNEQFF. The rearrangement joins TRBV24-1 to TRBJ2-1, with TRBD2 matching 7 bases. The CDR3 sequence is 20 residues long. Trimming removed 6 bases from V and 4 bases from J; junction bases left unmatched: 23. Germline V gene data show CDR1 as KGHDR and CDR2 as SFDVKD.

This clonotype was counted a few times. Since the library was made to target alpha chains, this beta chain is a stray read and its abundance is not meaningful. The chain recombines TRBV9 with TRBJ1-1; 9 bases match TRBD1. J was trimmed by 5 bases and V by 6 bases; bases with no gene match: 8. This CDR3 comprises 14 residues. CDR1 is SGDLS and CDR2 is YYNGEE in the germline V gene. The CDR3 nucleotides read TGTGCCAGCACCCCGACAGGGGGAGAGACTGAAGCTTTCTTT. Translation gives CASTPTGGETEAFF. The full variable domain, in which reference TRBV9 and TRBJ1-1 provide the parts outside the CDR3, is DSGVTQTPKHLITATGQRVTLRCSPRSGDLSVYWYQQSLDQGLQFLIQYYNGEERAKGNILERFSAQQFPDLHSELNLSSLELGDSALYFCASTPTGGETEAFFGQGTRLTVV.

There are a few counts of this clonotype. Since it is a stray read in a library aimed at alpha chains, this beta chain has a size that is not meaningful. This rearrangement joins TRBV9 to TRBJ2-2, with no clear D. In germline, CDR1 is SGDLS, CDR2 YYNGEE. The CDR3 runs to 18 residues. Trimming removed 4 bases at V and 1 base at J, with 20 bases between. The CDR3 is CASSPIRRTFMNTGELFF. Written as DNA, the CDR3 is TGTGCCAGCAGCCCCATCAGGCGTACCTTTATGAACACCGGGGAGCTGTTTTTT.

By share, this clonotype counts as hyperexpanded. This beta chain represents an off-target read in a library built for alpha chains; its size is of limited meaning. J is TRBJ1-4 and V is TRBV11-2; TRBD1 aligns across 7 bases. The CDR3 extends over 15 amino acids. Germline values: CDR1 SGHAT, CDR2 FQNNGV. V trimming: 5 bases; J trimming: 8 bases; junction bases outside the gene matches: 11. This chain's CDR3 is CASSGADRVLEKLFF. CDR3 DNA sequence: TGTGCCAGCAGCGGAGCTGACAGGGTTTTGGAAAAACTGTTTTTT. Using reference TRBV11-2 and TRBJ1-4 for the parts outside the CDR3, the full variable domain is EAGVAQSPRYKIIEKRQSVAFWCNPISGHATLYWYQQILGQGPKLLIQFQNNGVVDDSQLPKDRFSAERLKGVDSTLKIQPAKLEDSAVYLCASSGADRVLEKLFFGSGTQLSVL.

This clonotype was counted between two and nine times. This beta chain is an unintended read in a library built for alpha chains; its size means little. For the CDR3, the DNA is TGTGCCAGCAGCCCGACCGGCGGGCTGTCCTCCTACAATGAGCAGTTCTTC. It yields the protein CASSPTGGLSSYNEQFF. V usage is TRBV7-9 and J usage is TRBJ2-1, with D tentatively TRBD2 (5 bases). The ends were cut back, 5 bases at V and 0 bases at J, with 17 bases in the middle. This CDR3 contains 17 residues. CDR1 SEHNR and CDR2 FQNEAQ come from the germline V gene (reference sequence).

A note on this clonotype: This beta chain slipped into a library made for alpha chains as a stray read, so its size is not meaningful. The chain has TRBV4-3 and TRBJ2-5, with D uncertain. The V end lost 4 bases, the J end lost 5 bases, and 20 bases lay between the germline ends. Per the germline V gene, CDR1 is LGHNA and CDR2 is YSLEER. CDR3 length: 16 residues. The CDR3 bases are TGCGCCAGCAGCCGCACAGCCCTTCAGCCGGCGGAGACCCAGTACTTC. Encoded protein: CASSRTALQPAETQYF.

A note on this clonotype: Since the library was made to target alpha chains, this beta chain is a stray read and its abundance is not meaningful. J is TRBJ2-5 and V is TRBV20-1, with a weak D call TRBD1 (5 bases). The CDR3 spans 14 residues. Per the germline V gene, CDR1 is DFQATT and CDR2 is SNEGSKA (reference sequence). With 0 bases removed from V and 7 bases from J, the gap between germline ends came to 15 bases. The CDR3 DNA is TGCAGTGCTAGAGATCAGGGAACCACAGGGACCCAGTACTTC. Encoded protein: CSARDQGTTGTQYF.

This clonotype was seen only once. Being off target in a library aimed at alpha chains, this beta chain has a size of little meaning. This rearrangement joins TRBV5-4 to TRBJ2-7, with 7 bases that match TRBD1. V was clipped by 3 bases and J by 5 bases; unmatched bases: 5. In germline, CDR1 is SGHNT, CDR2 YYREEE (reference sequence). This CDR3 has 13 residues. The CDR3 loop is CASSSGQADEQYF. The CDR3 DNA sequence: TGTGCCAGCAGCTCCGGACAGGCAGACGAGCAGTACTTC.

Concerning this clonotype itself: This beta chain is a stray read from a library made for alpha chains; its abundance is not meaningful. V gene TRBV6-5 combines with J gene TRBJ2-1; TRBD2 agrees at 8 bases. Trimming took 6 bases from V and 10 from J; bases not matched to a gene: 8. This CDR3 is 13 amino acids long. Germline loops: CDR1 MNHEY, CDR2 SVGAGI. This CDR3 reads CASSLAGGGEQFF. The CDR3 DNA is TGTGCCAGCAGCCTGGCGGGAGGAGGGGAGCAGTTCTTC.

This clonotype was observed a few times. A library prepared for alpha chains yielded this beta chain as an off-target read; its size is of little meaning. CDR3 in amino acids: CASSIGTDTQYF. The CDR3, as DNA: TGTGCCAGTAGTATCGGCACAGATACGCAGTATTTT. The gene calls are TRBV19 and TRBJ2-3, with D unresolved. Germline CDR1 LNHDA, CDR2 SQIVND (reference sequence). V gave up 3 bases and J gave up 1 base, with 2 bases separating them. The CDR3 is made up of 12 amino acids.

This clonotype was observed a handful of times. This beta chain is off target for a library built for alpha chains, so its abundance means little. The chain employs TRBV25-1 and TRBJ1-4, with no clear D. Trimming took off 5 bases at V and 1 base at J, with 11 bases between the two ends. There are 15 residues in the CDR3. Germline V CDR1 and CDR2: MGHDK, SYGVNS. The DNA of the CDR3 is TGTGCCAGCAGTCCCATGGTGGGAACTAATGAAAAACTGTTTTTT. This sequence encodes CASSPMVGTNEKLFF.

By its share, this clonotype is large (0.1 to 1%). For a library built for alpha chains, this beta chain is a stray read; little rests on its size. The chain is built from TRBV21-1 and TRBJ2-4; the D call of TRBD1 is as the table states it, not checked on the DNA. TRBV21-1 is an annotated pseudogene. This CDR3 is built from 16 residues. The CDR3: CASSKRNRGSKNIQYF. Written as DNA, the CDR3 is TGTGCCAGCAGCAAACGGAACAGGGGGTCGAAGAACATTCAGTACTTC.

This clonotype is large in the sample. With the library built for alpha chains, this beta chain is off target and its frequency is not meaningful. The chain is built from TRBV7-6 and TRBJ2-3; 8 nucleotides match TRBD2. This CDR3 contains 18 residues. The germline V gene has CDR1 SGHVS and CDR2 FNYEAQ. Germline trimming cut 2 bases from V and 0 bases from J; bases unmatched to any gene: 10. The CDR3 is CASSLMASGQTSTDTQYF. CDR3 coding DNA: TGTGCCAGCAGCTTAATGGCTAGCGGGCAAACTAGCACAGATACGCAGTATTTT.

This clonotype is categorized as hyperexpanded. This beta chain turned up in a library designed for alpha chains; as an off-target read, its abundance says little. The rearrangement joins TRBV24-1 to TRBJ2-5; the match to TRBD1 covers 7 bases. V was pared by 3 bases and J by 3 bases, with 3 bases of the junction left unmatched. Germline-derived CDR1 and CDR2 are KGHDR and SFDVKD. The CDR3 length is 14 residues. The CDR3 bases are TGTGCCACCAGTGATGTTACAGGGGAAGAGACCCAGTACTTC. Encoded protein: CATSDVTGEETQYF.

In its sample, this clonotype is large. This beta chain is an unintended read in a library built for alpha chains; its size means little. The J gene is TRBJ2-2, the V gene TRBV20-1; D is perhaps TRBD1 (5 bases). Germline V gives CDR1 DFQATT, CDR2 SNEGSKA (reference sequence). This CDR3 has 13 residues. V lost 6 bases, J lost 1 base, and 9 bases lay in between. The CDR3 spells CSAHGQNTGELFF. CDR3 in DNA: TGCAGTGCCCACGGACAGAACACCGGGGAGCTGTTTTTT.

The table lists this clonotype with a few counts. The library was built for alpha chains, so this beta chain is an off-target read and its size means little. V is TRBV5-1 and J is TRBJ2-4; 8 nucleotides agree with TRBD1. The junction had 5 bases not matched to a gene; V was cut back by 3 bases and J by 6 bases. In germline, CDR1 is SGHRS, CDR2 YFSETQ. This CDR3 is 14 amino acids long. In DNA, the CDR3 is TGCGCCAGCAGCTCCAGACAGGGGCGAAACATTCAGTACTTC. The encoded protein is CASSSRQGRNIQYF.